This T cell receptor beta chain was identified in a study of T cell responses to AZD1222 COVID-19 vaccine (dated by TCRdb to 2020 to 2022). Study-wide context: A total of about 230 trial participants underwent TCR sequencing, of whom around 200 received two doses of AZD1222 and about 26 received two doses of the MenACWY control vaccine. Enrollment into the trials was organized by age into subgroups of 18-55, 56-69 and 70-plus years, and those subgroups contained roughly 140, 27 and 60 TCR-sequenced participants, respectively. Overall study outcomes, separate from this receptor: Spike-specific TCR breadth and depth rose significantly after two AZD1222 doses compared with day 0 and with MenACWY recipients. The vaccine-associated CD4 TCRs covered the entire spike protein, and the dominant responses fell in regions 160-218 and 743-854. In the small 56-69-year group, the increase in depth fell short of significance, most likely because of low power. Epitopes outside the regions mutated in the B.1.351 and B.1.1.7 variants were reportedly recognized by nearly half of the unique spike-specific TCRs. No day 14 peak-response samples were available, so repertoires were characterized only after the peak T cell response. Participants were mostly white British, with more females than males. The authors suggested clonal diversity may have been underestimated. Conclusions about previously exposed vaccinees are limited because only a handful of AZD1222 recipients were SARS-CoV-2 seropositive at baseline.

Worth noting for this clone: The clone's antigen remains unknown. No qualities accompany the bases; no much larger clone lies one base away.

The sample's time point label is to be understood as: baseline before first vaccination. The sample's treatment or condition label, in plain terms: meningococcal conjugate vaccine given as trial control. The vaccinee samples were drawn from two UK trials, COV001 and COV002, one of which was a single-blind randomized controlled phase 2/3 trial testing AZD1222 (ChAdOx1 nCoV-19) in healthy adults. Trial participant PBMC samples were collected at day 0 and day 28 after the second dose for TCRbeta chain sequencing. The CDR3 regions of human TCRbeta chains were analyzed by immunosequencing. In the original analysis: Repertoire TCRs were checked for matches against a reference library of SARS-CoV-2-specific TCRs that had been generated using the MIRA antigen-specificity platform. Breadth was defined as the fraction of unique TCRs that were SARS-CoV-2-associated, and depth was defined as the fraction of total T cells that were SARS-CoV-2-associated. Using the MIRA data, every spike-specific TCR was mapped to the spike region that the TCR reacted to and assigned to either a CD4 or a CD8 class. Log10-transformed breadth and depth values were compared by one-way ANOVA with Sidak's multiple comparisons tests. The immuneACCESS repertoire file appears here via TCRdb, limited to in-frame rearrangements. These files lack a portion of the clones; in checked studies, under half of the deficit traces to unresolved V genes, and the cause of the others is not known. Clone size and the V and J calls come from that table; the DNA yielded D and trimming. In all, the sample holds about 120,000 clones, and roughly 91% of those were seen once. The top ten clonotypes cover about 4.3% of the sample.

The clonotype was recovered from an adult in good health. The material sequenced was peripheral blood, taken on day 0 of MenACWY control vaccination.

CDR3 protein: CASSFHDGGQETQYF. At the DNA level, the sequence is TGTGCCAGCAGCTTTCATGACGGCGGCCAAGAGACCCAGTACTTC. The chain couples TRBV5-4 to TRBJ2-5; no D gene is confidently identified. The V and J ends are trimmed by 2 bases and 1 base, leaving 12 bases between them. CDR1 and CDR2, per the germline V gene (reference sequence), are SGHNT and YYREEE. The CDR3 numbers 15 residues from cysteine through phenylalanine. Only the CDR3 DNA is retained, 45 bases long and in frame from the first base.